This T cell receptor (beta chain) was profiled in a study of blood T cells in healthy people across ages. Across the whole study: For every two T cells, template switching captured about one barcoded beta molecule.

Remarks on this clonotype: Its antigen is undetermined.

Germline loops: CDR1 DFQATT, CDR2 SNEGSKA (reference sequence). Trimming removed 6 bases at V and 6 bases at J, with 15 bases between. CDR3 length equals 13 residues. Broader study findings: PBMCs that were unsorted prevented a conclusive naive versus antigen-experienced comparison.

A J-beta primer mix and a sample-barcoded 5' primer were used in a second PCR of roughly 7 to 12 cycles. Through a template-switch adaptor with 12 random nucleotides, each cDNA molecule received a tag. A single record per CDR3 protein comes from TCRdb applying MiXCR to the 5' RACE reads. The profile covers approximately 1.5 million distinct CDR3 sequences, with approximately 42% appearing a single time and more than 4% taken by the ten largest. What was sequenced was blood. This sequence joins TRBV20-1 and TRBJ1-5; D may be TRBD1 (6 bases). The origin of this receptor is a woman aged 18-35 years in good health. The chain's CDR3 is CSAIDGGRQPQHF. The CDR3 DNA sequence: TGCAGTGCCATAGACGGGGGGCGTCAGCCCCAGCATTTT.